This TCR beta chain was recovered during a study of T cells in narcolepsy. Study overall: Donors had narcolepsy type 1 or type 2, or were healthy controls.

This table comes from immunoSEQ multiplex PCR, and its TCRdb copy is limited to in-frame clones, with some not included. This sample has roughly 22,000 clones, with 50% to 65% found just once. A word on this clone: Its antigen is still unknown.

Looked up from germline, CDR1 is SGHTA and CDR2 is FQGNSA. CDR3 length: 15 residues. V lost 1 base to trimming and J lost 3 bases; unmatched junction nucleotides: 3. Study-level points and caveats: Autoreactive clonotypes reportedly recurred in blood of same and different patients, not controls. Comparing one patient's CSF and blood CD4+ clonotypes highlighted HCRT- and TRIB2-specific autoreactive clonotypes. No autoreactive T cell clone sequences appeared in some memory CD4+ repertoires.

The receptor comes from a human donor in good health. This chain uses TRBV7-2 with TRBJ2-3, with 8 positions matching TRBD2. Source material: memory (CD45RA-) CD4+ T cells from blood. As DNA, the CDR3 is TGTGCCAGCAGCTTAGTAGCGGGGCGAACAGATACGCAGTATTTT. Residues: CASSLVAGRTDTQYF.